This TCR beta chain emerged from a study of blood T cell repertoires in COVID-19. The overall study: T cells, B-cell-depleted T cells, or PBMCs supplied cDNA or gDNA.

TCRdb's table, derived via immunoSEQ multiplex PCR, lists solely in-frame clones and lacks some. The table has over 95,000 clones, roughly 90% seen once. Trimming took 1 base from V and 6 from J, leaving 13 bases between them. This CDR3 has 14 amino acids. The germline CDR1 and CDR2 sequences are SGHAT and FQNNGV. The gene calls are TRBV11-2 and TRBJ2-7; TRBD1 is a possible D gene (5 bases). The clonotype comes from a woman aged 70 to 79 who had recovered from COVID-19. Sequencing used peripheral blood. DNA of the CDR3: TGTGCCAGCAGCTTAGGTCTAGATACAGGCGAGCAGTACTTC. Its protein product is CASSLGLDTGEQYF.